This T cell receptor (beta chain) was identified in a study of blood T cell repertoires in COVID-19 (dated by TCRdb to about 2020). Regarding the complete study: Samples covering the acute and convalescent phases of COVID-19 were provided by collaborators in the United States, Italy and Spain. The dataset comprised deeply sampled blood TCRbeta repertoires from subjects exposed to, actively infected with, or recovered from COVID-19. The repertoires were made available in a free public database intended to serve as a resource for research on the immune response to SARS-CoV-2. The prospective study material was composed of cDNA or gDNA derived from T cells, B-cell-depleted T cells, or PBMCs. The samples were drawn from the first 160 participants of the ongoing ImmuneRACE study and from over 950 subjects provided by 6 global collaborators. Sample metadata almost always included a de-identified subject ID, COVID-19 status, age in years and sex. HLA class I and class II types, where available, came from metadata supplied by the sample provider rather than from assay-based typing. General findings and caveats noted by the study authors: How much clinical and demographic metadata was included differed by source and by participant, and the metadata was provided uncurated.

TCRbeta CDR3 regions were amplified from genomic DNA using the immunoSEQ Assay, a bias-controlled multiplex PCR. In the paper's pipeline: The number of nucleated cells in each sample was estimated by amplification of reference gene primers within the assay. To quantify the absolute abundance of each unique TCRbeta CDR3 rearrangement, sequence reads were collapsed and filtered. For each sample, productive Simpson clonality was calculated as the square root of Simpson's diversity index across productive rearrangements. TCRdb stores this immuneACCESS table with in-frame sequences only. Part of the clones is absent; in the studies checked, under half of the shortfall reflects unresolved V genes, and no reason is known for the rest. That table is the source of V, J and clone size, and D and trimming were worked out from the DNA. This sample is represented by over 150,000 clones; around 80% of them were singletons. The top ten hold less than 9.5% of the sample.

Whole blood was collected in K2EDTA tubes by collaborating institutions according to the institutions' own protocols. Collaborator samples were shipped for TCRbeta analysis as frozen whole blood, isolated PBMCs, or DNA extracted from either sample type. Points on this clone: The target of this receptor is not known. Base qualities are missing; no much larger clone stands one base away.

The CDR3 has 16 amino acids, counting the end cysteine and phenylalanine. Kept here is only the CDR3 DNA, which spans 48 bases and is read in frame from base 1. The chain employs TRBV21-1 and TRBJ2-6; the D call TRBD1 from the table was never checked on the DNA. TRBV21-1 represents a pseudogene. The sample consisted of peripheral blood. This sequence originates from a man aged 55 to 70 with acute or convalescent COVID-19. The DNA sequence follows: TGTGCCAGCAGCAAGGACAGGGCCTCTGGGGCCAACGTCCTGACTTTC. It is translated as CASSKDRASGANVLTF.